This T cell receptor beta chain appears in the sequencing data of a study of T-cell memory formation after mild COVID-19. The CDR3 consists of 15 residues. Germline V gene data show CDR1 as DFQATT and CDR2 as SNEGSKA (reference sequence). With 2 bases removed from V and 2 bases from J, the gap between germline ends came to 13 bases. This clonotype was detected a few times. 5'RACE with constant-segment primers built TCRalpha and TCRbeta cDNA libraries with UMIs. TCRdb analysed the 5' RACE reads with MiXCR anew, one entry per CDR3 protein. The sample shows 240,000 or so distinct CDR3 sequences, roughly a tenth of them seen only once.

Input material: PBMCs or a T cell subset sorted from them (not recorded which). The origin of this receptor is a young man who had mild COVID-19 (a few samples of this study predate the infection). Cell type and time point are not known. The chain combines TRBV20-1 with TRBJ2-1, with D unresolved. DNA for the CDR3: TGCAGTGCTAGACGAACCCAATCCCCCTACAATGAGCAGTTCTTC. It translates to CSARRTQSPYNEQFF.